A selection of T cell receptor beta chains follows, all from one sample in a study of control samples from healthy donors and cancer patients. Measured with immunoSEQ multiplex PCR; TCRdb has only the in-frame clones, and not every one. The sample shows 120,000 or so clones, more than 75% of them seen only once. The sequencing sample was made of blood. The receptors stem from a man in his 60s in good health. CDR3s include the opening cysteine and the closing phenylalanine or tryptophan. D genes are given only for firm matches. The size of a clone is reported for some rows only, either as once, few or many, or as a class for expanded clones.

abundance	v_gene	d_gene	j_gene	CDR3nt	CDR3aa
NA	TRBV27	NA	TRBJ2-2	TGTGCCAGCAGTTTTGGCACCGGGGAGCTGTTTTTT	CASSFGTGELFF
NA	TRBV7-2	TRBD1	TRBJ1-1	TGTGCCAGCAGCCAGGACAGGGTTTCTGAAGCTTTCTTT	CASSQDRVSEAFF
NA	TRBV28	TRBD1	TRBJ1-4	TGTGCCAGCAGTTTAGGACAGGGAGATGAAAAACTGTTTTTT	CASSLGQGDEKLFF
NA	TRBV5-1	NA	TRBJ2-5	TGCGCCAGCAGCTTGGGATCGCGGGAGACCCAGTACTTC	CASSLGSRETQYF
NA	TRBV5-1	NA	TRBJ2-5	TGCGCCAGCAGCTTTGGACCAAGAGAACAAGAGACCCAGTACTTC	CASSFGPREQETQYF
NA	TRBV6-6	NA	TRBJ1-2	TGTGCCAGCAGCCCCCAGGGAGGATATGGCTACACCTTC	CASSPQGGYGYTF
once	TRBV5-6	TRBD1	TRBJ1-1	TGTGCCAGCAGCTTGGTCGACAGGGGGCGATCGAACACTGAAGCTTTCTTT	CASSLVDRGRSNTEAFF
NA	TRBV10-3	NA	TRBJ1-5	TGTGCCATCAGTGAGTCGATTGGACCCGGGGGCAATCAGCCCCAGCATTTT	CAISESIGPGGNQPQHF
NA	TRBV28	TRBD1	TRBJ1-2	TGTGCCAGCAGGGGGACAGGGGAGGGCTACACCTTC	CASRGTGEGYTF
NA	TRBV30	NA	TRBJ2-1	TGTGCCTGGAGTGTACAGGACAAAATGCAGTTCTTC	CAWSVQDKMQFF
NA	TRBV5-4	TRBD2	TRBJ2-7	TGTGCCAGCAGCCCAACTTACCCCCTTACTAGCGGGGGAGCCTACGAGCAGTACTTC	CASSPTYPLTSGGAYEQYF
NA	TRBV29-1	NA	TRBJ1-5	TGCAGCGTTGTAGTCCCCCCGGGCAATCAGCCCCAGCATTTT	CSVVVPPGNQPQHF
NA	TRBV6-5	TRBD1	TRBJ1-2	TGTGCCAGCAGTTTCGAGACAGGGGTGAATGGCTACACCTTC	CASSFETGVNGYTF
NA	TRBV28	TRBD1	TRBJ2-6	TGTGCCAGCAGTTTGACAGGGGGCTCTGGGGCCAACGTCCTGACTTTC	CASSLTGGSGANVLTF
NA	TRBV5-1	TRBD1	TRBJ1-3	TGCGCCAGCAGCCAAGGACAGGGTTACGGAAACACCATATATTTT	CASSQGQGYGNTIYF
NA	TRBV18	NA	TRBJ1-6	TGTGCCAGCTCACCAATAGAGGGCGGGGAGTCACCCCTCCACTTT	CASSPIEGGESPLHF
NA	TRBV19	NA	TRBJ2-7	TGTGCCAGTGACCCTGGCGGAGGAATACTCTACGAGCAGTACTTC	CASDPGGGILYEQYF
NA	TRBV19	NA	TRBJ2-2	TGTGCCAGTATGGGGGGGCCCACCGGGGAGCTGTTTTTT	CASMGGPTGELFF
NA	TRBV29-1	NA	TRBJ1-2	TGCAGCGGGGGAGGAGGACAGAGTTACGGCTACACCTTC	CSGGGGQSYGYTF
NA	TRBV11-1	NA	TRBJ1-1	TGTGCCAGCAGCTTAGAGGTCGTGAACACTGAAGCTTTCTTT	CASSLEVVNTEAFF
NA	TRBV5-4	TRBD2	TRBJ2-7	TGTGCCAGCAGCTTTAGCGGGACTTCCTACGAGCAGTACTTC	CASSFSGTSYEQYF
once	TRBV19	NA	TRBJ1-2	TGTGCCAGTAGTATACAGCAAGCTAACTATGGCTACACCTTC	CASSIQQANYGYTF
NA	TRBV5-3	NA	TRBJ1-3	TGTGCCAGAAGCTTCGATCCCAAGAGCTCTGGAAACACCATATATTTT	CARSFDPKSSGNTIYF
once	TRBV9	TRBD1	TRBJ2-6	TGTGCCAGCAGCGTAGGCCCAGGGGGCGGCTTTTTGTTGTCTGGGGCCAACGTCCTGACTTTC	CASSVGPGGGFLLSGANVLTF
once	TRBV6-2/TRBV6-3	TRBD2	TRBJ2-7	TGTGCCAGCAGTCAAATGGGGACTAGCAAATCCTACGAGCAGTACTTC	CASSQMGTSKSYEQYF